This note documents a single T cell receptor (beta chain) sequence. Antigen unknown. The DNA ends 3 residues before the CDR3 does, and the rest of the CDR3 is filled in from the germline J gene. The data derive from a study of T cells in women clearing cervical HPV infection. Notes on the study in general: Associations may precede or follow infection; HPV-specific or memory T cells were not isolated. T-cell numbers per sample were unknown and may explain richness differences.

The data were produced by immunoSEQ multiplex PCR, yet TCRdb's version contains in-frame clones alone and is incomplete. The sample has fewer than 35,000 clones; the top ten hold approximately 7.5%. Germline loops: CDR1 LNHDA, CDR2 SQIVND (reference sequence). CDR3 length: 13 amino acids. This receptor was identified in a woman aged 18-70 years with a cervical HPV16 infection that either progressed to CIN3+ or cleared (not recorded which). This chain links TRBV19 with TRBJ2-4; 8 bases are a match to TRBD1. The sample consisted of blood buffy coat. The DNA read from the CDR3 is TGTGCCAGTAGCCTCCCAGGGGGCGTGGGT. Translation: CASSLPGGVG. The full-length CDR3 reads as CASSLPGGVGQYF.